This T cell receptor beta chain was identified during a study of technical replicates of blood from a few donors. Only in-frame clones appear in the TCRdb table, and some are missing; sequencing was by immunoSEQ multiplex PCR. Of some 80,000 clones in the sample, around 96% were seen once. Trimming pared 5 bases from V and 5 bases from J, leaving 15 bases between. CDR1 and CDR2 from the germline V gene are MNHEY and SMNVEV (reference sequence). The length of the CDR3 is 15 residues. The receptor comes from a human donor in good health. Sequenced input: T cells isolated from PBMCs. The V gene is TRBV27, the J gene TRBJ2-2; TRBD2 might be the D (5 bases). The CDR3 region is CASSPYSSATGELFF. The DNA of the CDR3 is TGTGCCAGCAGTCCCTATAGTAGCGCTACCGGGGAGCTGTTTTTT.